These 4 T cell receptor beta chains were sequenced from one sample in a study of T cell clonality in common variable immunodeficiency (dated by TCRdb to 2014 to 2015). Receptor libraries were prepared by the immunoSEQ multiplex PCR assay. Not all clones reach the TCRdb copy of this immuneACCESS table, which keeps in-frame sequences only. Checked studies attribute under half of the gap to unresolved V genes and leave the rest unexplained. The sample features over 30,000 clones, and none is a singleton. More than 3% of the sample is held by the ten biggest clonotypes. The sample was peripheral blood mononuclear cells. Receptors were obtained from a person aged 18 to 69 in good health.

This clone has ten or more counts. CDR3 protein: CASSRSGRGEQFF. The DNA read from the CDR3 is TGCGCCAGCAGCCGTAGCGGGAGGGGTGAG. This chain joins TRBV4-1 and TRBJ2-1; TRBD2 matches at 11 bases. Sequencing ends 3 residues short of the CDR3 end; the germline J gene provides the rest. The V segment lost 4 bases and the J segment 9 bases; nucleotides outside the gene matches: 2. Germline V lookup: CDR1 MGHRA, CDR2 YSYEKL. The CDR3 runs 13 residues.

This clone was seen at least ten times. The read finishes 3 residues shy of the CDR3 end, and the germline J gene is used to complete it. The chain joins TRBV20-1 to TRBJ2-4; TRBD2 aligns across 9 bases. Per the germline V gene, CDR1 is DFQATT and CDR2 is SNEGSKA (reference sequence). This CDR3 comprises 15 residues. The part of the CDR3 DNA that was read is TGCAGTGCTAGAGATATCGGACTAGCGAAAGAGACT. It specifies CSARDIGLAKET. The complete CDR3 protein is CSARDIGLAKETQYF.

This clone occurred a few times. The read finishes 3 residues shy of the CDR3 end, and the germline J gene is used to complete it. The rearrangement links TRBV29-1 to TRBJ2-3, with 10 bases lining up with TRBD1. CDR1 is SQVTM, CDR2 ANQGSEA, per germline. This CDR3 contains 14 residues. The junction had 3 bases not matched to a gene; V was cut back by 1 base and J by 5 bases. Incomplete CDR3 DNA: TGCAGCGTTGAAGGAGGACAGGGGGTAGATACG. Its translation is CSVEGGQGVDT. The whole CDR3 protein is CSVEGGQGVDTQYF.

This clone was seen at least ten times. The read falls 3 residues short of the CDR3 end, and the missing part is taken from the germline J gene. V usage is TRBV5-1 and J usage is TRBJ2-1, with 12 bases matching TRBD2. Germline CDR1 SGHRS, CDR2 YFSETQ. The V gene end was trimmed by 2 bases and the J gene end by 1 base; junction bases not matched to a gene: 7. CDR3 length: 18 amino acids. CDR3 in amino acids: CASSFPGTSGPSYNEQFF. CDR3 DNA (partial): TGCGCCAGCAGCTTCCCCGGGACTAGCGGGCCGTCCTACAATGAG.